This T cell receptor (beta chain) was documented in a study of human thymus T cells. Study results and limitations: Thymic and blood repertoires appeared to carry a bias in their V and J gene usage. Related research reported highly overlapping thymic repertoires among unrelated individuals.

The CDR3 has 13 amino acids. V shed 4 bases, J shed 6 bases, and the junction held 4 bases outside the gene matches. From germline, CDR1 is SGHRS and CDR2 YFSETQ. During corrective heart surgery, resections were taken, and the thymus tissue came from them. Donation came from healthy Finnish infants having corrective surgery for congenital heart defects. Measured with immunoSEQ multiplex PCR; TCRdb has only the in-frame clones, and not every one. Of roughly 130,000 clones in the sample, around 94% were seen once. The sample holds one count of this clone. Its antigen remains unidentified. What was sequenced was thymus tissue. V is TRBV5-1 and J is TRBJ1-1; 9 bases agree with TRBD1. The source is a boy under two years old with a congenital heart defect but otherwise immunologically healthy. CDR3 amino acids: CASSLGQGPEAFF. The CDR3 DNA follows: TGCGCCAGCAGCCTTGGACAGGGGCCTGAAGCTTTCTTT.